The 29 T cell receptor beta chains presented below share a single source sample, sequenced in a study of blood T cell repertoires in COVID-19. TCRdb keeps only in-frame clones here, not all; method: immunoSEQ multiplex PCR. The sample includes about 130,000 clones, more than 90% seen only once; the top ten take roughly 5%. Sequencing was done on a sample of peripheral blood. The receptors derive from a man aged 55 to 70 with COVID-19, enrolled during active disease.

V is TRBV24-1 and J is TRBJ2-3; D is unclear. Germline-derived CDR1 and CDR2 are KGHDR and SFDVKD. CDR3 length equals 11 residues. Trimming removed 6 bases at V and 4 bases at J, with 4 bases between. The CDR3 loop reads CATSQSDTQYF. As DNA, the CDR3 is TGTGCCACCAGTCAGTCAGATACGCAGTATTTT.

CDR3 in amino acids: CASSLGGSSQETQYF. CDR3 sequence (DNA): TGTGCCAGCAGCTTAGGTGGGAGTTCCCAAGAGACCCAGTACTTC. The V and J genes are TRBV11-2 and TRBJ2-5, with D perhaps TRBD2 (5 bases). The CDR3 length is 15 residues. V lost 1 base and J lost 1, with 10 bases in between. Germline assignment: CDR1 SGHAT and CDR2 FQNNGV.

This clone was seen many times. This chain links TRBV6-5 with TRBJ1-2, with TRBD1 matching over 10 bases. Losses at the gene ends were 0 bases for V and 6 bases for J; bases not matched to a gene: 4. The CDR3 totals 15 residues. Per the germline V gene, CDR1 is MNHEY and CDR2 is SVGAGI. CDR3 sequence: CASSYSGTGVDGYTF. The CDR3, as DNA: TGTGCCAGCAGTTACTCGGGGACAGGGGTAGATGGCTACACCTTC.

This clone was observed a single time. CDR3 DNA: TGTGCCAGCAGCTTAGCGTGGGGGACAGGGGGTCCCCCCGCCATATATTTT. Translating it yields CASSLAWGTGGPPAIYF. V and J are TRBV7-9 and TRBJ1-3, with 11 bases aligning to TRBD1. Germline V gene sequence: CDR1 SEHNR, CDR2 FQNEAQ (reference sequence). The ends lost 0 bases at V and 11 bases at J; junction bases unmatched: 12. The CDR3 has 17 amino acids.

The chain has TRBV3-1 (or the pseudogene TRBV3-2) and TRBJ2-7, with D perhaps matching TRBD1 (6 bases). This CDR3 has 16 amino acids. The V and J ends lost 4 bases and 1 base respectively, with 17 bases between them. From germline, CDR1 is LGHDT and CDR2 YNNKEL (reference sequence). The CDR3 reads CASSPQSRGASYEQYF. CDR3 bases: TGTGCCAGCAGCCCCCAGTCCAGGGGAGCGTCCTACGAGCAGTACTTC.

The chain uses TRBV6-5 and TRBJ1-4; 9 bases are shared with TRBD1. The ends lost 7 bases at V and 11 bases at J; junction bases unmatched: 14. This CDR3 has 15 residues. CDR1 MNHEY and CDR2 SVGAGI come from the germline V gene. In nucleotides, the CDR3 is TGTGCCAGCACTAAAGGGAGGGACAGGGACGGGAAACTGTTTTTT. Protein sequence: CASTKGRDRDGKLFF.

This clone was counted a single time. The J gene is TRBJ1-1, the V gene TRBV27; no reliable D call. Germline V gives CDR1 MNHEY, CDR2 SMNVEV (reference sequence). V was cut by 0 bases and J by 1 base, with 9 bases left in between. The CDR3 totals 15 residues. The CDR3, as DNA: TGTGCCAGCAGTTTATCTGGCCGCGGGAACACTGAAGCTTTCTTT. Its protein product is CASSLSGRGNTEAFF.

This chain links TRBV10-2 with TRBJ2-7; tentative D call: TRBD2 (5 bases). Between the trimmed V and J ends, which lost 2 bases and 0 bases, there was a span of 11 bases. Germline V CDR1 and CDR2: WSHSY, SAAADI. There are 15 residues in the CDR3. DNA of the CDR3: TGCGCCAGCAGTGAGATAGCGCTGAGCTCCTACGAGCAGTACTTC. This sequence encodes CASSEIALSSYEQYF.

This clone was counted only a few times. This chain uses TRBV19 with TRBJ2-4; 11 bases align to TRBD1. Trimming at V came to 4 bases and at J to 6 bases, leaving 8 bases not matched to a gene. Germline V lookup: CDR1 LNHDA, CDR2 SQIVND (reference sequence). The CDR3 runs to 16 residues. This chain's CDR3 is CASSTRTGGRRNIQYF. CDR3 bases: TGTGCCAGTAGTACCCGGACAGGGGGCCGGAGAAACATTCAGTACTTC.

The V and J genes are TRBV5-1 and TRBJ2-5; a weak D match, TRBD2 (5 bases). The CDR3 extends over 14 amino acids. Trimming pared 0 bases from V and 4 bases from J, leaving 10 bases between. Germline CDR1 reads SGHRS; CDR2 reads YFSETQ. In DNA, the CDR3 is TGCGCCAGCAGCTTGGGAGGGCCGAGAGAGACCCAGTACTTC. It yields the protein CASSLGGPRETQYF.

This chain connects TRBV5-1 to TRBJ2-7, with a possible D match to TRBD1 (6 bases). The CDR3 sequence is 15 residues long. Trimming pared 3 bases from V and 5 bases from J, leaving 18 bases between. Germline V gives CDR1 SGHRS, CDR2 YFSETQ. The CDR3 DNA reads TGCGCCAGCAGCTCCGTATGGTCTGGGGGCGACGAGCAGTACTTC. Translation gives CASSSVWSGGDEQYF.

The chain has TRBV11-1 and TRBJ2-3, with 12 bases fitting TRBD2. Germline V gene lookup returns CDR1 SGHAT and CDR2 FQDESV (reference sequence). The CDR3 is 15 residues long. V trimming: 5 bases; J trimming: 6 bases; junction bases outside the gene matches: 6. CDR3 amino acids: CASSTRTSGKDTQYF. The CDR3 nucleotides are TGTGCCAGCAGCACCCGGACTAGCGGGAAGGATACGCAGTATTTT.

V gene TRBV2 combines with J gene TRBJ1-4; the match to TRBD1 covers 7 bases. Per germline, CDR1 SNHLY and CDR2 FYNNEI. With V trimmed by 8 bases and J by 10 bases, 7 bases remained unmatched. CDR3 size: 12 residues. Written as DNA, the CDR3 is TGTGCCAGCTTAGAACCAGGGGGAAAACTGTTTTTT. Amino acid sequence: CASLEPGGKLFF.

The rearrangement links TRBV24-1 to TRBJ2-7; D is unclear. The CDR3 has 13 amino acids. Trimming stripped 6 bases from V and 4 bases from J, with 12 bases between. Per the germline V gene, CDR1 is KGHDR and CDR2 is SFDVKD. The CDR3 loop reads CATSSPAGYEQYF. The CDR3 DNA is TGTGCCACCAGTAGCCCCGCCGGTTACGAGCAGTACTTC.

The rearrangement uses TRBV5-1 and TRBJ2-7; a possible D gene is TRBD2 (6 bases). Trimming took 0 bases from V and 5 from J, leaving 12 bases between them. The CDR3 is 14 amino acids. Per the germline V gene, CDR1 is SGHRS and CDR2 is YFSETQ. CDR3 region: CASSLGPAGNEQYF. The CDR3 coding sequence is TGCGCCAGCAGCTTGGGGCCCGCGGGGAACGAGCAGTACTTC.

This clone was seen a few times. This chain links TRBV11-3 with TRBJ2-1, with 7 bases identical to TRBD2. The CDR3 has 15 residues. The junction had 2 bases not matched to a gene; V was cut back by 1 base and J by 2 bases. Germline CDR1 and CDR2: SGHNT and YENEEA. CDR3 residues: CASSLGLAAYNEQFF. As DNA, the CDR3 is TGTGCCAGCAGCTTAGGCCTAGCGGCCTACAATGAGCAGTTCTTC.

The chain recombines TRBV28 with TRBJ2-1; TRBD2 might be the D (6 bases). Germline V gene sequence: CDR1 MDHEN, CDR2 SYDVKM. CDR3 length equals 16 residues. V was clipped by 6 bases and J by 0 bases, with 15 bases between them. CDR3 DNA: TGTGCCAGCAGGCGGGATACCGTGAGCTCCTACAATGAGCAGTTCTTC. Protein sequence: CASRRDTVSSYNEQFF.

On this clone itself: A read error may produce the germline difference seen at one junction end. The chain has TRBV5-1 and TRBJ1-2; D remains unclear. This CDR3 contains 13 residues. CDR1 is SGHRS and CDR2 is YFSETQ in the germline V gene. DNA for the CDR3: TGCGCCAGCAGCTTGAATCGACGGCCTCCACCTAGATTC. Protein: CASSLNRRPPPRF.

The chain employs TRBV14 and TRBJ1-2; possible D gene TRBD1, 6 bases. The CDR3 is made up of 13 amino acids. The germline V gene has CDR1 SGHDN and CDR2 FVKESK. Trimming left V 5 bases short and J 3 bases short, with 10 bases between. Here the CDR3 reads CASSAHRDYGYTF. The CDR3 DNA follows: TGTGCCAGCAGCGCCCACAGGGACTATGGCTACACCTTC.

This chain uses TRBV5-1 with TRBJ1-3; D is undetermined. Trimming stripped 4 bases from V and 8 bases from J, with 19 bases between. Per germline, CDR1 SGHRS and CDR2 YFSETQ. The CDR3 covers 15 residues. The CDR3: CASSPSRGRIHTIYF. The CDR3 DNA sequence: TGCGCCAGCAGCCCGAGTCGAGGTCGCATCCACACCATATATTTT.

CDR3 region: CASSLGQPGETQYF. The CDR3 DNA reads as TGTGCCAGCAGCTTGGGACAGCCAGGGGAGACCCAGTACTTC. The rearrangement links TRBV5-4 to TRBJ2-5, with a possible D match to TRBD1 (5 bases). Deletions cut 0 bases from V and 5 bases from J, with 11 bases between. Germline V gene data show CDR1 as SGHNT and CDR2 as YYREEE (reference sequence). The length of the CDR3 is 14 residues. Full variable domain (remainder filled in from reference TRBV5-4 and TRBJ2-5): ETGVTQSPTHLIKTRGQQVTLRCSSQSGHNTVSWYQQALGQGPQFIFQYYREEENGRGNFPPRFSGLQFPNYSSELNVNALELDDSALYLCASSLGQPGETQYFGPGTRLLVL.

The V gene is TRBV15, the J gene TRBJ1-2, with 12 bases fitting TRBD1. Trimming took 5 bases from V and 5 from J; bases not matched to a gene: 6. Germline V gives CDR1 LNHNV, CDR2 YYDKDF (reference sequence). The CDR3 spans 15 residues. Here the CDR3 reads CATSWGQGAFYGYTF. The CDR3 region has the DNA TGTGCCACCAGCTGGGGACAGGGGGCATTTTATGGCTACACCTTC.

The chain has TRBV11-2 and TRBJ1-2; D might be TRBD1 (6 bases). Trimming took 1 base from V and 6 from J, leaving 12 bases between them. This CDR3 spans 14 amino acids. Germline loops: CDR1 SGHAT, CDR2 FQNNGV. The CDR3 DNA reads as TGTGCCAGCAGCTTAGCGGCGGGGGCAGATGGCTACACCTTC. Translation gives CASSLAAGADGYTF.

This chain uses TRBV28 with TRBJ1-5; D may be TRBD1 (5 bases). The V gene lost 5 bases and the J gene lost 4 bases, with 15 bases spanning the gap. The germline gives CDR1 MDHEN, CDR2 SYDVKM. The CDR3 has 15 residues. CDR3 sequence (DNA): TGTGCCAGCAGTCTCACTCAGGGAAGTAATCAGCCCCAGCATTTT. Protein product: CASSLTQGSNQPQHF.

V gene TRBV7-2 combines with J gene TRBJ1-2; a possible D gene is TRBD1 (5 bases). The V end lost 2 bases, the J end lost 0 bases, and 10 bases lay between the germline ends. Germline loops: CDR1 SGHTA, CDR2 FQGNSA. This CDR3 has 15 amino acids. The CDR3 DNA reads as TGTGCCAGCAGCTTAATAAGGGGCTCTAACTATGGCTACACCTTC. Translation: CASSLIRGSNYGYTF.

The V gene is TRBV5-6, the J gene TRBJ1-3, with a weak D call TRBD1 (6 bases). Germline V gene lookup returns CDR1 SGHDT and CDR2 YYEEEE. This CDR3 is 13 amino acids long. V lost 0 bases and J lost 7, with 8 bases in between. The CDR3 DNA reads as TGTGCCAGCAGCTTGGACAGGGTGAACACCATATATTTT. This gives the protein CASSLDRVNTIYF.

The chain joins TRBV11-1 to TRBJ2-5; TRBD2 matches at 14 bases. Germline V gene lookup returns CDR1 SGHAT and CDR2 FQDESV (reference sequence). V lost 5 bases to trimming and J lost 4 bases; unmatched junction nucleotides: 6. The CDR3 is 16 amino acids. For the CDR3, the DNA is TGTGCCAGCAGCAAGGGACTAGCGGGAGATTTAGAGACCCAGTACTTC. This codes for CASSKGLAGDLETQYF.

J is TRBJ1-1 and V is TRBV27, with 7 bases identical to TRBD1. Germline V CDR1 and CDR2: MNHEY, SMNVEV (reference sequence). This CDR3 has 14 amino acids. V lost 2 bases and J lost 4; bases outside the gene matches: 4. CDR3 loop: CASSLTGASTEAFF. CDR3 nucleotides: TGTGCCAGCAGTTTAACAGGGGCGAGCACTGAAGCTTTCTTT.

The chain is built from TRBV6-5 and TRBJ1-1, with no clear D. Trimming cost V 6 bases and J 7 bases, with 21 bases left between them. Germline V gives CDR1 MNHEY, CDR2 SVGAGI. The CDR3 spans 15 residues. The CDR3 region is CASSRAARSASEAFF. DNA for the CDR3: TGTGCCAGCAGCCGTGCCGCGCGTAGCGCCAGTGAAGCTTTCTTT.